The 30 T cell receptor beta chains below were found in one sample sequenced in a study of shared clonotypes between healthy human individuals (dated by TCRdb to 2020 to 2022). Receptor amplification or capture employed the immunoSEQ multiplex PCR assay. This immuneACCESS table, as held by TCRdb, lists in-frame sequences with V and J called but not all clones. Of the missing ones, under half trace to an unresolved V gene in checked studies; the others have no known cause. For this sample the table gives around 700,000 clones, of which 73% were detected only once. The ten largest clones represent 1.5% to 2% of the sample. Sequencing was carried out using memory CD4+ T cells sorted from blood. The sample's cell subset or site label is to be understood as: CD45RA-negative fraction. The receptor source for this set is a woman aged 30 to 39 in good health.

The chain is built from TRBV5-1 and TRBJ2-7; D is unclear. The CDR3 spans 15 residues. Trimming stripped 4 bases from V and 0 bases from J, with 14 bases between. From germline, CDR1 is SGHRS and CDR2 YFSETQ. The CDR3 protein is CASSPQGRDSYEQYF. The CDR3 DNA sequence: TGCGCCAGCAGCCCCCAAGGCAGAGACTCCTACGAGCAGTACTTC.

This chain links TRBV6-5 with TRBJ1-5; D is unresolved. V was shortened by 2 bases and J by 3 bases, with 5 bases between the two germline ends. Looked up from germline, CDR1 is MNHEY and CDR2 is SVGAGI. The CDR3 is 13 amino acids. The CDR3 spells CASSYDNNQPQHF. The CDR3 nucleotides are TGTGCCAGCAGTTACGACAACAATCAGCCCCAGCATTTT.

Written as DNA, the CDR3 is TGTGCCAGCTCACTTGGGACAGGCCAAGCTCATTTT. This gives the protein CASSLGTGQAHF. The rearrangement joins TRBV18 to TRBJ1-5; 8 bases map to TRBD1. This CDR3 region has 12 residues. In germline, CDR1 is KGHSH, CDR2 LQKENI. V lost 4 bases to trimming and J lost 16 bases; unmatched junction nucleotides: 9.

This clone appeared a single time. V is TRBV11-2 and J is TRBJ2-3, with D maybe TRBD2 (6 bases). The CDR3 consists of 15 residues. V lost 4 bases to trimming and J lost 3 bases, with 14 bases between them. Germline V CDR1 and CDR2: SGHAT, FQNNGV. DNA for the CDR3: TGTGCCAGCAGCTCCGGACCGGGGAGGACAGATACGCAGTATTTT. Translating gives CASSSGPGRTDTQYF. Full variable domain (rest looked up from reference TRBV11-2 and TRBJ2-3): EAGVAQSPRYKIIEKRQSVAFWCNPISGHATLYWYQQILGQGPKLLIQFQNNGVVDDSQLPKDRFSAERLKGVDSTLKIQPAKLEDSAVYLCASSSGPGRTDTQYFGPGTRLTVL.

The V and J genes are TRBV27 and TRBJ2-5, with 13 bases fitting TRBD2. V shed 4 bases, J shed 4 bases, and the junction held 6 bases outside the gene matches. This CDR3 contains 16 residues. Germline V gives CDR1 MNHEY, CDR2 SMNVEV (reference sequence). CDR3 sequence reads: CASSSTGLAGIETQYF. The CDR3 nucleotides are TGTGCCAGCAGTTCGACGGGACTAGCGGGAATAGAGACCCAGTACTTC.

The CDR3 sequence: CASSPRGRGYNEQFF. The CDR3 region has the DNA TGTGCCAGCTCACCTCGCGGGAGGGGATACAATGAGCAGTTCTTC. This chain uses TRBV18 with TRBJ2-1, with 9 bases that match TRBD2. Trimming removed 3 bases from V and 4 bases from J; junction bases left unmatched: 4. The germline CDR1 and CDR2 sequences are KGHSH and LQKENI. The CDR3 runs 15 residues.

This clone showed up many times. J is TRBJ2-1 and V is TRBV2, with TRBD1 matching over 7 bases. The CDR3 consists of 14 residues. Losses at the gene ends were 5 bases for V and 6 bases for J; bases not matched to a gene: 7. The V gene's germline CDR1 is SNHLY and CDR2 FYNNEI. The CDR3 DNA follows: TGTGCCAGCAGTCTAAGGACAGGTCTCAATGAGCAGTTCTTC. The encoded protein is CASSLRTGLNEQFF.

The chain employs TRBV10-3 and TRBJ1-5; 8 positions agree with TRBD1. The length of the CDR3 is 14 residues. After removal of 10 bases from V and 6 bases from J, the junction contained 11 bases not matched to a gene. In germline, CDR1 is ENHRY, CDR2 SYGVKD. CDR3 DNA: TGTGCCAGCCGGGACAGGCCCGGGGGTCAGCCCCAGCATTTT. It translates to CASRDRPGGQPQHF.

About this clone itself: Distinct nucleotide sequences in the sample also encode this CDR3. The chain joins TRBV18 to TRBJ1-1; D is undetermined. This CDR3 spans 14 amino acids. V lost 2 bases and J 0 bases, leaving 7 bases between the germline ends. Germline assignment: CDR1 KGHSH and CDR2 LQKENI. For the CDR3, the DNA is TGTGCCAGCTCACCAGAGGTGATGAACACTGAAGCTTTCTTT. This encodes CASSPEVMNTEAFF. Using reference TRBV18 and TRBJ1-1 for the parts outside the CDR3, the full variable domain is NAGVMQNPRHLVRRRGQEARLRCSPMKGHSHVYWYRQLPEEGLKFMVYLQKENIIDESGMPKERFSAEFPKEGPSILRIQQVVRGDSAAYFCASSPEVMNTEAFFGQGTRLTVV.

Only one count was recorded for this clone. The chain has TRBV2 and TRBJ2-3; D is perhaps TRBD2 (5 bases). The V gene's germline CDR1 is SNHLY and CDR2 FYNNEI. There are 15 residues in the CDR3. V gave up 5 bases and J gave up 0 bases, with 12 bases separating them. CDR3 protein: CASSPLSGSTDTQYF. Written as DNA, the CDR3 is TGTGCCAGCAGTCCCTTGAGCGGCAGCACAGATACGCAGTATTTT.

This rearrangement joins TRBV27 to TRBJ2-7; 14 nucleotides align to TRBD2. J lost 6 bases, V lost 1 base, and 2 bases had no gene match. The CDR3 loop spans 15 amino acids. In germline, CDR1 is MNHEY, CDR2 SMNVEV (reference sequence). The CDR3 DNA sequence: TGTGCCAGCAGTTTATTTGGACTAGCGGGAGGCGAGCAGTACTTC. Protein: CASSLFGLAGGEQYF.

The sample holds one count of this clone. CDR3 bases: TGTGCCAGCAGTGTACAGGAGAACACTGAAGCTTTCTTT. It codes for CASSVQENTEAFF. The genes are TRBV6-4 and TRBJ1-1; the D gene is possibly TRBD1 (5 bases). This CDR3 is built from 13 residues. Trimming removed 4 bases at V and 1 base at J, with 7 bases between. CDR1 and CDR2 (germline): MRHNA, SNTAGT.

In its sample, this clone was seen a few times. The V call is TRBV7-2, the J call TRBJ2-5, with a possible D match to TRBD1 (6 bases). The CDR3 has 14 amino acids. The V and J ends lost 7 bases and 2 bases respectively, with 14 bases between them. In germline, CDR1 is SGHTA, CDR2 FQGNSA. CDR3 DNA sequence: TGTGCCAGCAACCTACAGGGAGTTCAAGAGACCCAGTACTTC. Translation gives CASNLQGVQETQYF. The full variable domain, completed using reference TRBV7-2 and TRBJ2-5, is GAGVSQSPSNKVTEKGKDVELRCDPISGHTALYWYRQSLGQGLEFLIYFQGNSAPDKSGLPSDRFSAERTGGSVSTLTIQRTQQEDSAVYLCASNLQGVQETQYFGPGTRLLVL.

The rearrangement links TRBV5-6 to TRBJ2-3; 11 nucleotides match TRBD2. The CDR3 has 19 residues. CDR1 and CDR2 from the germline V gene are SGHDT and YYEEEE. J gave up 2 bases and V 3 bases, and 14 bases lay outside the gene matches. The CDR3 region is CASSSLRVLAGGATDTQYF. The CDR3 DNA reads as TGTGCCAGCAGCTCCCTCCGGGTCTTAGCGGGAGGGGCCACAGATACGCAGTATTTT.

In DNA form, the CDR3 reads TGTGCCAGCAGCGTAGTAGGGGGTAACAATGAGCAGTTCTTC. It encodes CASSVVGGNNEQFF. The chain is built from TRBV9 and TRBJ2-1, with D perhaps matching TRBD1 (6 bases). Germline CDR1 is SGDLS and CDR2 is YYNGEE. The CDR3 is 14 amino acids. V was trimmed by 0 bases and J by 5 bases, leaving 9 bases between them.

The V and J genes are TRBV2 and TRBJ1-4, with 9 nucleotides matching TRBD1. Losses at the gene ends were 4 bases for V and 8 bases for J; bases not matched to a gene: 11. The germline V gene encodes CDR1 SNHLY and CDR2 FYNNEI. The CDR3 sequence is 16 residues long. The CDR3 coding sequence is TGTGCCAGCAGTGCCACAACAGGGGGCTTGGAGGAAAAACTGTTTTTT. It is translated as CASSATTGGLEEKLFF.

This clone was recorded a few times. This chain links TRBV6-1 with TRBJ2-3; TRBD1 is a possible D gene (6 bases). Germline loops: CDR1 MNHNS, CDR2 SASEGT. Trimming shortened V by 4 bases and J by 0 bases, and 14 bases separated the two germline ends. This CDR3 is built from 16 residues. The chain's CDR3 is CASSGDFGQSTDTQYF. CDR3 nucleotide sequence: TGTGCCAGCAGTGGAGATTTCGGACAGAGCACAGATACGCAGTATTTT.

CDR3 amino acids: CASRGTSTDTQYF. The CDR3 DNA reads as TGTGCCAGCAGGGGGACTAGCACAGATACGCAGTATTTT. The chain couples TRBV6-1 to TRBJ2-3; D is perhaps TRBD2 (6 bases). CDR3 length: 13 residues. Germline V gives CDR1 MNHNS, CDR2 SASEGT. V was shortened by 6 bases and J by 0 bases, with 7 bases between the two germline ends.

V gene TRBV30 combines with J gene TRBJ1-1; tentative D call: TRBD1 (5 bases). CDR1 is GTSNPN and CDR2 is SVGIG in the germline V gene (reference sequence). Trimming removed 8 bases at V and 0 bases at J, with 10 bases between. The CDR3 has 12 residues. CDR3 sequence: CAGDLMNTEAFF. DNA for the CDR3: TGTGCCGGGGACTTGATGAACACTGAAGCTTTCTTT.

This clone appeared once. The chain uses TRBV4-2 and TRBJ2-2; 8 bases are shared with TRBD1. Germline CDR1 LGHNA, CDR2 YNFKEQ. CDR3 length equals 18 residues. The V segment lost 2 bases and the J segment 6 bases; nucleotides outside the gene matches: 14. Written as DNA, the CDR3 is TGTGCCAGCAGCCAACCCACAGGGGGATTGTCGGGCGCCGGGGAGCTGTTTTTT. It encodes CASSQPTGGLSGAGELFF.

The CDR3 region has the DNA TGTGCCAGCACTGAGCGGGAGAGCTACGAGCAGTACTTC. Protein sequence: CASTERESYEQYF. The chain links TRBV2 to TRBJ2-7; 8 positions match TRBD2. Trimming took 7 bases from V and 3 from J; bases not matched to a gene: 5. This CDR3 is built from 13 residues. Germline assignment: CDR1 SNHLY and CDR2 FYNNEI.

The chain employs TRBV19 and TRBJ2-1; D is possibly TRBD1 or TRBD2 (6 bases each). The germline V gene has CDR1 LNHDA and CDR2 SQIVND (reference sequence). This CDR3 spans 15 amino acids. The V end was cut by 7 bases, the J end by 7 bases, with 20 bases between. The CDR3 DNA sequence: TGTGCCAGTAAAGAGGCTTCCACAGGGAGGAATGAGCAGTTCTTC. Protein: CASKEASTGRNEQFF.

This chain uses TRBV10-1 with TRBJ2-7, with a tentative D call TRBD2 (6 bases). CDR1 is WNHNN, CDR2 SYGVQD, per germline (reference sequence). V was pared by 3 bases and J by 5 bases, with 17 bases between. The CDR3 length is 15 residues. The CDR3 nucleotides are TGCGCCAGCAGTGATCCGACTAGTGGGTTCCACGAGCAGTACTTC. This gives the protein CASSDPTSGFHEQYF.

This clone was picked up a small number of times. J is TRBJ2-6 and V is TRBV4-1; 7 bases match TRBD2. Germline lookup yields CDR1 MGHRA and CDR2 YSYEKL. This CDR3 region has 17 residues. V was clipped by 1 base and J by 0 bases; unmatched bases: 3. CDR3 sequence reads: CASSQGLALSGANVLTF. The CDR3 DNA reads as TGCGCCAGCAGCCAAGGACTAGCTCTCTCTGGGGCCAACGTCCTGACTTTC.

The chain uses TRBV7-8 and TRBJ2-7; the D gene is possibly TRBD2 (7 bases). The CDR3 extends over 18 amino acids. CDR1 is SGHVS and CDR2 is FQNEAQ in the germline V gene. V lost 1 base and J lost 1, with 20 bases in between. CDR3 protein: CASSLGPAGAGVSYEQYF. CDR3 coding DNA: TGTGCCAGCAGCTTAGGTCCCGCGGGGGCGGGGGTTTCCTACGAGCAGTACTTC.

The chain combines TRBV2 with TRBJ2-3, with D perhaps given as TRBD1 or TRBD2 (5 bases each). Trimming removed 4 bases from V and 8 bases from J, with 19 bases in between. The germline V gene encodes CDR1 SNHLY and CDR2 FYNNEI. The CDR3 length is 15 residues. CDR3 sequence reads: CASSAGLFNVATQYF. The CDR3 nucleotides read TGTGCCAGCAGTGCGGGGCTTTTTAATGTTGCTACGCAGTATTTT. Based on the CDR3 plus reference TRBV2 and TRBJ2-3, the full variable domain is EPEVTQTPSHQVTQMGQEVILRCVPISNHLYFYWYRQILGQKVEFLVSFYNNEISEKSEIFDDQFSVERPDGSNFTLKIRSTKLEDSAMYFCASSAGLFNVATQYFGPGTRLTVL.

The J gene is TRBJ1-1, the V gene TRBV28; D remains unclear. CDR1 is MDHEN and CDR2 is SYDVKM in the germline V gene. The length of the CDR3 is 13 residues. V was cut by 5 bases and J by 8 bases, with 15 bases left in between. The CDR3: CASSQVTASEAFF. CDR3 sequence (DNA): TGTGCCAGCAGTCAGGTTACAGCTTCCGAAGCTTTCTTT.

This clone was counted once. The chain links TRBV4-2 to TRBJ1-4, with no clear D. The CDR3 sequence is 16 residues long. Germline V gene lookup returns CDR1 LGHNA and CDR2 YNFKEQ. Trimming stripped 3 bases from V and 2 bases from J, with 13 bases between. CDR3 DNA sequence: TGTGCCAGCAGCCAGGAGGCGGGGTCCACTAATGAAAAACTGTTTTTT. Encoded protein: CASSQEAGSTNEKLFF.

The rearrangement uses TRBV14 and TRBJ2-1, with D unclear. The CDR3 spans 16 residues. Germline V lookup: CDR1 SGHDN, CDR2 FVKESK. V lost 3 bases, J lost 5 bases, and 17 bases lay in between. The CDR3 loop reads CASSQKRRTYDNEQFF. The CDR3 DNA reads TGTGCCAGCAGCCAGAAAAGAAGGACGTACGACAATGAGCAGTTCTTC.

This clone was counted between two and nine times. The sample has other DNA sequences that encode this CDR3 too. The chain uses TRBV25-1 and TRBJ2-2; possible D gene TRBD2, 6 bases. Germline CDR1 reads MGHDK; CDR2 reads SYGVNS. The germline V and J ends were trimmed by 4 bases and 5 bases, with 14 bases remaining between them. The length of the CDR3 is 15 residues. This CDR3 reads CASSAGTGGTGELFF. In nucleotides, the CDR3 is TGTGCCAGCAGTGCCGGGACCGGGGGAACCGGGGAGCTGTTTTTT. The full variable domain, with the rest looked up from reference TRBV25-1 and TRBJ2-2, is EADIYQTPRYLVIGTGKKITLECSQTMGHDKMYWYQQDPGMELHLIHYSYGVNSTEKGDLSSESTVSRIRTEHFPLTLESARPSHTSQYLCASSAGTGGTGELFFGEGSRLTVL.